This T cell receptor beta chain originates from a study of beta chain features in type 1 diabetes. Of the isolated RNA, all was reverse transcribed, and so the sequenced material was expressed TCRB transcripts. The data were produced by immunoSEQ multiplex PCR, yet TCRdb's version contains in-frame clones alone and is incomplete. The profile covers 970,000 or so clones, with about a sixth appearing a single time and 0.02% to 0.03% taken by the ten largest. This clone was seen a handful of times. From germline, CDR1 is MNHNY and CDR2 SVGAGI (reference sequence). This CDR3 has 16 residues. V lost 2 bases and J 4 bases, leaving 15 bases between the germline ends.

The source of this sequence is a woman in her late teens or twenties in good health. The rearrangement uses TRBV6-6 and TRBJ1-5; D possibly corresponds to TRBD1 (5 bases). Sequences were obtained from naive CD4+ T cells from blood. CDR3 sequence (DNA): TGTGCCAGCAGTTACCCGCAGGGTAGGAGAAATCAGCCCCAGCATTTT. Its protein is CASSYPQGRRNQPQHF.